These 23 T cell receptor beta chains came from one sample sequenced in a study of cytomegalovirus exposure and HLA in healthy donors. Amplification used 60 Vbeta primers and 13 Jbeta primers. The method was immunoSEQ multiplex PCR; TCRdb's version includes in-frame clones alone and lacks a portion of them. This sample lists 150,000 to 200,000 clones; its ten largest clones have 0.7% to 0.8%. The sequenced material came from PBMCs. The receptor set was obtained from a woman younger than 30 in good health and CMV-seropositive.

The chain joins TRBV6-1 to TRBJ2-5, with D maybe TRBD1 (6 bases). Per the germline V gene, CDR1 is MNHNS and CDR2 is SASEGT. The CDR3 extends over 15 amino acids. The V and J ends lost 4 bases and 2 bases respectively, with 14 bases between them. The CDR3 loop is CASSGTGQRQETQYF. DNA for the CDR3: TGTGCCAGCAGTGGTACCGGACAGCGACAAGAGACCCAGTACTTC.

The V gene is TRBV6-5, the J gene TRBJ1-2, with a weak D call TRBD1 (5 bases). The germline V and J ends were trimmed by 0 bases and 7 bases, with 15 bases remaining between them. The CDR3 spans 15 residues. The V gene's germline CDR1 is MNHEY and CDR2 SVGAGI. CDR3 amino acids: CASSYSEGTGGGYTF. As DNA, the CDR3 is TGTGCCAGCAGTTACTCGGAGGGAACCGGGGGTGGCTACACCTTC.

The chain combines TRBV5-1 with TRBJ2-3; 8 bases fit TRBD1. CDR1 and CDR2 (germline): SGHRS, YFSETQ. The CDR3 covers 14 residues. Trimming took 4 bases from V and 2 from J; bases not matched to a gene: 3. The CDR3 protein is CASSAGQVTDTQYF. CDR3 bases: TGCGCCAGCAGCGCGGGACAGGTCACAGATACGCAGTATTTT.

The genes are TRBV25-1 and TRBJ2-5; 11 bases are a match to TRBD1. From germline, CDR1 is MGHDK and CDR2 SYGVNS. This CDR3 region has 15 residues. J gave up 5 bases and V 2 bases, and 4 bases lay outside the gene matches. The CDR3 loop reads CASSEGQGAVETQYF. CDR3 coding DNA: TGTGCCAGCAGTGAAGGACAGGGGGCAGTTGAGACCCAGTACTTC. The variable domain in full, completed from reference TRBV25-1 and TRBJ2-5, reads EADIYQTPRYLVIGTGKKITLECSQTMGHDKMYWYQQDPGMELHLIHYSYGVNSTEKGDLSSESTVSRIRTEHFPLTLESARPSHTSQYLCASSEGQGAVETQYFGPGTRLLVL.

The chain uses TRBV5-5 and TRBJ2-7; TRBD2 matches 8 bases. Germline V CDR1 and CDR2: SGHKS, YYEKEE (reference sequence). The CDR3 has 16 residues. V was clipped by 0 bases and J by 4 bases; unmatched bases: 9. The CDR3 is CASSLGLVAGMYEQYF. CDR3 bases: TGTGCCAGCAGCTTGGGGTTAGTAGCGGGGATGTACGAGCAGTACTTC. Using reference TRBV5-5 and TRBJ2-7 for the parts outside the CDR3, the full variable domain is DAGVTQSPTHLIKTRGQQVTLRCSPISGHKSVSWYQQVLGQGPQFIFQYYEKEERGRGNFPDRFSARQFPNYSSELNVNALLLGDSALYLCASSLGLVAGMYEQYFGPGTRLTVT.

The chain recombines TRBV19 with TRBJ2-5; D is possibly TRBD1 (6 bases). CDR3 length: 15 amino acids. CDR1 and CDR2 from the germline V gene are LNHDA and SQIVND (reference sequence). Trimming took 6 bases from V and 5 from J, leaving 19 bases between them. CDR3 region: CASRAYRESLETQYF. CDR3 DNA sequence: TGTGCCAGTAGAGCCTACAGGGAAAGCTTGGAGACCCAGTACTTC.

The V gene is TRBV9, the J gene TRBJ2-1; 12 nucleotides align to TRBD2. CDR1 is SGDLS and CDR2 is YYNGEE in the germline V gene. This CDR3 is 16 amino acids long. Trimming took 1 base from V and 7 from J; bases not matched to a gene: 6. Here the CDR3 DNA reads TGTGCCAGCAGCGTACGACTAGCGGGAGATGGGAATGAGCAGTTCTTC. Amino acids: CASSVRLAGDGNEQFF.

The CDR3 region is CAWTPLGGAVTEAFF. CDR3 nucleotide sequence: TGTGCCTGGACCCCCTTGGGGGGGGCGGTCACTGAAGCTTTCTTT. The chain employs TRBV30 and TRBJ1-1; TRBD1 is a possible D gene (6 bases). The germline V and J ends were trimmed by 4 bases and 4 bases, with 19 bases remaining between them. This CDR3 is 15 amino acids long. The germline V gene has CDR1 GTSNPN and CDR2 SVGIG (reference sequence). The full variable domain, completed using reference TRBV30 and TRBJ1-1, is SQTIHQWPATLVQPVGSPLSLECTVEGTSNPNLYWYRQAAGRGLQLLFYSVGIGQISSEVPQNLSASRPQDRQFILSSKKLLLSDSGFYLCAWTPLGGAVTEAFFGQGTRLTVV.

The chain links TRBV10-2 to TRBJ2-7; no clear D gene. The CDR3 totals 14 residues. From germline, CDR1 is WSHSY and CDR2 SAAADI. V lost 2 bases and J lost 4, with 12 bases in between. The CDR3 loop reads CASSETVKQYEQYF. In nucleotides, the CDR3 is TGCGCCAGCAGTGAGACGGTTAAGCAATACGAGCAGTACTTC.

The gene calls are TRBV5-4 and TRBJ2-5; TRBD2 matches 12 bases. CDR1 and CDR2 (germline): SGHNT, YYREEE (reference sequence). J was trimmed by 2 bases and V by 4 bases; bases with no gene match: 6. This CDR3 region has 16 residues. The CDR3 DNA sequence: TGTGCCAGCAGCCCTGGACTAGCGGGGCGGCAAGAGACCCAGTACTTC. This gives the protein CASSPGLAGRQETQYF. The variable domain in full, completed from reference TRBV5-4 and TRBJ2-5, reads ETGVTQSPTHLIKTRGQQVTLRCSSQSGHNTVSWYQQALGQGPQFIFQYYREEENGRGNFPPRFSGLQFPNYSSELNVNALELDDSALYLCASSPGLAGRQETQYFGPGTRLLVL.

The V gene is TRBV5-1, the J gene TRBJ2-7; possible D gene TRBD1, 5 bases. V lost 0 bases and J 0 bases, leaving 22 bases between the germline ends. The CDR3 contains 19 residues. The germline V gene has CDR1 SGHRS and CDR2 YFSETQ. CDR3 region: CASSLGSFLGRVHSYEQYF. The CDR3 nucleotides read TGCGCCAGCAGCTTGGGATCCTTCCTTGGCAGGGTTCACTCCTACGAGCAGTACTTC.

DNA for the CDR3: TGCGCCAGCAGCTTCCAGGGCGCTAACTATGGCTACACCTTC. Protein sequence: CASSFQGANYGYTF. The chain couples TRBV5-1 to TRBJ1-2, with D perhaps matching TRBD1 (5 bases). Trimming pared 2 bases from V and 0 bases from J, leaving 8 bases between. The length of the CDR3 is 14 residues. Germline CDR1 is SGHRS and CDR2 is YFSETQ.

The chain employs TRBV5-1 and TRBJ2-2, with 9 bases lining up with TRBD2. V gave up 1 base and J gave up 6 bases; unmatched junction bases: 10. The CDR3 covers 17 residues. Germline V gene data show CDR1 as SGHRS and CDR2 as YFSETQ. CDR3 residues: CASSLSSGIMVAGELFF. DNA for the CDR3: TGCGCCAGCAGCTTGTCTAGCGGGATAATGGTGGCCGGGGAGCTGTTTTTT.

The chain couples TRBV6-1 to TRBJ2-1; TRBD2 is a possible D gene (5 bases). The CDR3 has 16 amino acids. Germline V gene data show CDR1 as MNHNS and CDR2 as SASEGT. Trimming left V 2 bases short and J 4 bases short, with 15 bases between. The CDR3 DNA is TGTGCCAGCAGTGAATTTGCTAGCAGAGGGTACAATGAGCAGTTCTTC. Amino acid sequence: CASSEFASRGYNEQFF.

The genes are TRBV27 and TRBJ2-2; 7 nucleotides match TRBD2. The CDR3 covers 15 residues. With V trimmed by 1 base and J by 5 bases, 4 bases remained unmatched. From germline, CDR1 is MNHEY and CDR2 SMNVEV (reference sequence). Here the CDR3 DNA reads TGTGCCAGCAGTTTATGGGGGGGTGAAACCGGGGAGCTGTTTTTT. The encoded protein is CASSLWGGETGELFF.

CDR3 sequence (DNA): TGTGCCAGCAGTCGACAGGGACTTCTTAACACAGATACGCAGTATTTT. Its translation: CASSRQGLLNTDTQYF. The rearrangement uses TRBV2 and TRBJ2-3, with D perhaps TRBD1 (7 bases). V was clipped by 5 bases and J by 2 bases, with 17 bases between them. The CDR3 extends over 16 amino acids. In germline, CDR1 is SNHLY, CDR2 FYNNEI. The entire variable domain, with the rest obtained from reference TRBV2 and TRBJ2-3, is as follows: EPEVTQTPSHQVTQMGQEVILRCVPISNHLYFYWYRQILGQKVEFLVSFYNNEISEKSEIFDDQFSVERPDGSNFTLKIRSTKLEDSAMYFCASSRQGLLNTDTQYFGPGTRLTVL.

This chain links TRBV29-1 with TRBJ2-3; maybe TRBD2 (5 bases). CDR3 size: 13 residues. Germline lookup yields CDR1 SQVTM and CDR2 ANQGSEA. The V gene lost 1 base and the J gene lost 6 bases, with 11 bases spanning the gap. CDR3 in amino acids: CSVEGTRRDTQYF. In DNA, the CDR3 is TGCAGCGTTGAAGGGACCCGGAGGGATACGCAGTATTTT.

V and J are TRBV7-9 and TRBJ2-3; D is perhaps TRBD2 (6 bases). The V end was cut by 2 bases, the J end by 2 bases, with 11 bases between. This CDR3 has 15 residues. CDR1 SEHNR and CDR2 FQNEAQ come from the germline V gene (reference sequence). The DNA of the CDR3 is TGTGCCAGCAGCTTACGCCGACTAGACACAGATACGCAGTATTTT. Translated, it gives CASSLRRLDTDTQYF.

Written as DNA, the CDR3 is TGTGCCAGCAGCTATACGACTAGCGGCATTCAAGAGACCCAGTACTTC. It codes for CASSYTTSGIQETQYF. This rearrangement joins TRBV11-1 to TRBJ2-5; 9 positions match TRBD2. V gave up 4 bases and J gave up 2 bases; unmatched junction bases: 8. The germline CDR1 and CDR2 sequences are SGHAT and FQDESV (reference sequence). CDR3 length equals 16 residues. The full variable domain, rest sourced from reference TRBV11-1 and TRBJ2-5, is EAEVAQSPRYKITEKSQAVAFWCDPISGHATLYWYRQILGQGPELLVQFQDESVVDDSQLPKDRFSAERLKGVDSTLKIQPAELGDSAMYLCASSYTTSGIQETQYFGPGTRLLVL.

The rearrangement joins TRBV30 to TRBJ1-5, with 10 bases fitting TRBD1. There are 16 residues in the CDR3. The germline CDR1 and CDR2 sequences are GTSNPN and SVGIG (reference sequence). V lost 1 base to trimming and J lost 5 bases; unmatched junction nucleotides: 8. Here the CDR3 DNA reads TGTGCCTGGAGTGCGACAGGGGGCGTATGGGATCAGCCCCAGCATTTT. Amino acid sequence: CAWSATGGVWDQPQHF.

This chain links TRBV2 with TRBJ2-5, with no clear D. The J call may not be correct, given that the DNA end is closer to TRBJ2-7. The CDR3 is made up of 11 amino acids. Germline CDR1 reads SNHLY; CDR2 reads FYNNEI. The CDR3 coding sequence is TGTGCCAGCAGTGAAGCCTACGAGCAGTACTTC. Translating gives CASSEAYEQYF.

V and J are TRBV18 and TRBJ2-7; TRBD2 matches 12 bases. V gave up 2 bases and J gave up 3 bases; unmatched junction bases: 2. The CDR3 is 15 amino acids. Germline assignment: CDR1 KGHSH and CDR2 LQKENI. CDR3 in amino acids: CASSPGLAGNYEQYF. CDR3 DNA sequence: TGTGCCAGCTCACCAGGACTAGCGGGGAACTACGAGCAGTACTTC.

The gene calls are TRBV18 and TRBJ1-1; D unresolved. V lost 5 bases, J lost 2 bases, and 18 bases lay in between. CDR1 KGHSH and CDR2 LQKENI come from the germline V gene. The CDR3 runs to 16 residues. The CDR3 DNA sequence: TGTGCCAGCTCATTTACGCGGGGTTATAATAACACTGAAGCTTTCTTT. Its protein is CASSFTRGYNNTEAFF.